This T cell receptor (beta chain) was documented in a study of blood T cells in healthy people across ages. The study, taken as a whole, reports: Changes seen in expanded clonotypes were possibly confounded by donor CMV status left unknown.

The second PCR ran about 6 to 12 cycles with a sample-barcoded 5' primer and J-beta primers. All samples gave at least 2.5 million CDR3-containing paired-end reads. MiXCR, run by TCRdb on the 5' RACE reads, gives a single entry per CDR3 protein. The sample records about 1.8 million distinct CDR3 sequences, 49% being singletons. Isolated PBMCs totaled at least 7 million in each sample. In the case of this clonotype: Its antigen is unknown.

The CDR3 consists of 16 residues. V gave up 2 bases and J gave up 0 bases, with 13 bases separating them. The V gene's germline CDR1 is MNHNY and CDR2 SVGAGI (reference sequence). The receptor comes from a woman aged 40 to 50 in good health. The J gene is TRBJ1-1, the V gene TRBV6-6, with D possibly being TRBD1 (5 bases). Input material: blood. CDR3 sequence (DNA): TGTGCCAGCAGTTACAACCCCGGGACGGTGAACACTGAAGCTTTCTTT. This sequence encodes CASSYNPGTVNTEAFF.